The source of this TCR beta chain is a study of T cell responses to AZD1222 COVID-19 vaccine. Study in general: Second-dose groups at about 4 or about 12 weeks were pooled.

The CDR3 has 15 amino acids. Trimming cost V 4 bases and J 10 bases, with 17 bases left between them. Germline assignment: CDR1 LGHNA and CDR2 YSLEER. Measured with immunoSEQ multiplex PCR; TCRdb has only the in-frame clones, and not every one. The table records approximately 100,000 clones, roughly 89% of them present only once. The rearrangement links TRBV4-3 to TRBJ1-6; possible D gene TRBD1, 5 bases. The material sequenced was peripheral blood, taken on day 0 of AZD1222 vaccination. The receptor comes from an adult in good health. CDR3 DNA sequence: TGCGCCAGCAGCCCAAGCATGACCGGGACCTCACCCCTCCACTTT. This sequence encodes CASSPSMTGTSPLHF.